This T cell receptor (beta chain) originates from a study of blood T cells in healthy people across ages. A second PCR of about 7 to 12 cycles used a sample-barcoded 5' primer and a J-beta primer mix. One entry per CDR3 protein, called by TCRdb with MiXCR from the 5' RACE reads. Found here are 700,000 to 850,000 distinct CDR3 sequences, roughly 50% of them singletons; the top ten hold approximately 40%. Points on this clonotype: Its antigen remains unidentified.

Study-wide results and caveats: TCR beta diversity, measured per million T cells, fell in a roughly linear way with age. The study lacked donor CMV status, which possibly confounded expanded clonotype changes. A strong correlation between TCR beta diversity and naive T cell percentage was seen.

Sequenced material: blood. The clonotype comes from a man older than 75 in good health.

This chain's CDR3 is CAISGQGSASNQPQHF. The DNA of the CDR3 is TGTGCCATCAGTGGGCAGGGGTCCGCTAGCAATCAGCCCCAGCATTTT. This chain uses TRBV10-3 with TRBJ1-5; tentative D call: TRBD1 (6 bases). Germline CDR1 ENHRY, CDR2 SYGVKD. The length of the CDR3 is 16 residues. V lost 4 bases and J lost 0, with 13 bases in between.